The clone carrying this TCR beta chain was found many times. Using RNA transcripts as the source, TCR beta CDR3 regions were amplified. Researchers ran a first-round RT-PCR on the TCR CDR3 using the HTBI primer set. From the multiplex PCR reads, TCRdb called clonotypes with MiXCR, one entry per CDR3 protein. The sample lists fewer than 500,000 distinct CDR3 sequences, over 12% seen once, with about 13% in the top ten. This specimen comes from a study of T cells in Graves' hyperthyroidism and ophthalmopathy. Germline CDR1 is SNHLY and CDR2 is FYNNEI. The CDR3 extends over 13 amino acids. Trimming removed 7 bases at V and 2 bases at J, with 11 bases between.

The sequenced material came from blood. The rearrangement links TRBV2 to TRBJ1-1; D might be TRBD1 (5 bases). This clonotype originated in a man younger than 30 with Graves' ophthalmopathy. The CDR3: CASTGGQNTEAFF. The CDR3 DNA sequence: TGTGCCAGCACGGGGGGTCAAAACACTGAAGCTTTCTTT.